Listed below are T cell receptor beta chains from one sample, sequenced in a study of PD-1 blockade in classical Hodgkin lymphoma. TCRdb keeps only in-frame clones here, not all; method: immunoSEQ multiplex PCR. The sample lists about 12,000 clones, about 88% occurring once. Sequencing used CD8+ T cells from blood, obtained before the fourth cycle of nivolumab. These receptors all stem from a human donor with classical Hodgkin lymphoma. The donor label of this sample is uncertain. Each CDR3 is given with its conserved first and last residue. D genes are given only for firm matches. Size values are once, few and many counts, or a class for expanded clones, and some rows have none.

cdr3_nt cdr3_aa j_call d_call clone_size v_call
TGTGCCAGCAGCTTTGGGCTAGCGGGAGGGAATGAGCAGTTCTTC CASSFGLAGGNEQFF TRBJ2-1 TRBD2 NA TRBV7-9
TGTGCCAGCAGTTTGACTAGTGGGTCTGGTACCGGGGAGCTGTTTTTT CASSLTSGSGTGELFF TRBJ2-2 NA NA TRBV2
TGTGCCAGCAGCTTCGGGAAGGCCTACGAGCAGTACTTC CASSFGKAYEQYF TRBJ2-7 NA NA TRBV5-4
TGTGCCAGTAGCAAACTCCCACGGGACGAGCAGTACTTC CASSKLPRDEQYF TRBJ2-7 NA NA TRBV19
TGTGCCAGCAGTGAAAACGTAGTGGCCAATCAGCCCCAGCATTTT CASSENVVANQPQHF TRBJ1-5 NA NA TRBV6-1
TGCGCAGCAACGTCCGGCGGGGAGCTGTTTTTT CAATSGGELFF TRBJ2-2 NA NA TRBV10-2
TGTGCCAGCAGGTTTAGGAACACTGAAGCTTTCTTT CASRFRNTEAFF TRBJ1-1 NA NA TRBV5-6
TGTGCCACCAGCAGAGAAGGCGAAAAACTGTTTTTT CATSREGEKLFF TRBJ1-4 NA NA TRBV15
TGTGCCTGGAATACCGGACTAGCGGGAGGCTCATATGAGCAGTTCTTC CAWNTGLAGGSYEQFF TRBJ2-1 TRBD2 NA TRBV30
TGTGCCATCAGTGAGTCCCAGGACCCCCTCTTAAGTGACACTGAAGCTTTCTTT CAISESQDPLLSDTEAFF TRBJ1-1 NA NA TRBV10-3
TGCGCCAGCAGCCAAGGGGGACTAGAGAACGAGCAGTTCTTC CASSQGGLENEQFF TRBJ2-1 TRBD2 NA TRBV4-1
TGTGCCAGCAGCTTGTTGGGTGGGGCAATTAGCAATCAGCCCCAGCATTTT CASSLLGGAISNQPQHF TRBJ1-5 NA NA TRBV5-6
TGTGCCAGCAGACGGGGATACAATCAGCCCCAGCATTTT CASRRGYNQPQHF TRBJ1-5 NA NA TRBV27
TGCGCCAGCAGCGCCCGATTCGGCTCCTACAATGAGCAGTTCTTC CASSARFGSYNEQFF TRBJ2-1 NA NA TRBV5-1
TGTGCCAGCGGCGGGGTCCGGAATGAGCAGTTCTTC CASGGVRNEQFF TRBJ2-1 NA NA TRBV27
TGCGCCAGCAGCCAAGGCACGTCAGACGAGCAGTACTTC CASSQGTSDEQYF TRBJ2-7 NA NA TRBV4-1
TGCAGCGTTGAAGATCAGGTCATCTCTGGAAACACCATATATTTT CSVEDQVISGNTIYF TRBJ1-3 NA once TRBV29-1
TGCAGCGTTAGTAGCGGGGACTACGAGCAGTACTTC CSVSSGDYEQYF TRBJ2-7 TRBD2 few TRBV29-1
TGTGCCAGCAGTGGAAGCCCCCTCGGACAGGAGTTTTACTACGAGCAGTACTTC CASSGSPLGQEFYYEQYF TRBJ2-7 TRBD1 NA TRBV6-1
TGTGCCAGCAGTGACGATGGAGGCGCTAACTATGGCTACACCTTC CASSDDGGANYGYTF TRBJ1-2 NA NA TRBV6-4
TGCGCCAGCAGCCCGTCTAGCGGGAGTCTATACGAGCAGTACTTC CASSPSSGSLYEQYF TRBJ2-7 TRBD2 NA TRBV4-3
TGTGCCAGTAGTGGGACGGGCCAGGCCAACACTGAAGCTTTCTTT CASSGTGQANTEAFF TRBJ1-1 NA NA TRBV19
TGTGCCAGCAGCCTGGGTGCGGGGGGGGAGCAGTACTTC CASSLGAGGEQYF TRBJ2-7 TRBD2 NA TRBV5-5
TGTGCCAGCAGCGCCCCCGGGACAGGGGTGAACACCATATATTTT CASSAPGTGVNTIYF TRBJ1-3 TRBD1 NA TRBV5-4
TGCAGTGCTAGCGGGGAGCAGTTCTTC CSASGEQFF TRBJ2-1 NA once TRBV20-1
TGTGCCAGCAGCTTAGATAGCCCCTACGAGCAGTACTTC CASSLDSPYEQYF TRBJ2-7 NA NA TRBV11-2
TGTGCCAGCAGCCGGCTTGCGGGGGGCCTCACCGGGGAGCTGTTTTTT CASSRLAGGLTGELFF TRBJ2-2 TRBD2 once TRBV11-2
TGTGCCAGCAGTGAGCGGACTAGCGGGGGGAACCAAGAGACCCAGTACTTC CASSERTSGGNQETQYF TRBJ2-5 TRBD2 NA TRBV6-1
TGTGCCAGCAGACGGACAGGGTTGCCCTACGAGCAGTACTTC CASRRTGLPYEQYF TRBJ2-7 TRBD1 once TRBV27
TGTGCCAGCTCACCACTCGGGAACACTGAAGCTTTCTTT CASSPLGNTEAFF TRBJ1-1 NA NA TRBV18
TGTGCCAGCGGGCTCTCGAGCGGATACAATGAGCAGTTCTTC CASGLSSGYNEQFF TRBJ2-1 NA NA TRBV11-2
TGTGCCAGCAGTGAACTGGGAGCGGGCTATGGCTACACCTTC CASSELGAGYGYTF TRBJ1-2 NA few TRBV2
TGTGCCAGTAGAAAGCGGGAGGTGGTAACAGATACGCAGTATTTT CASRKREVVTDTQYF TRBJ2-3 TRBD2 few TRBV19
TGTGCCAGCAGCTTATCCCTACGGGAGGGACTCACCGGGGAGCTGTTTTTT CASSLSLREGLTGELFF TRBJ2-2 TRBD2 NA TRBV7-2
TGTGCCAGCAGCTCGGGACTAGCGGGCCCACAAGAGACCCAGTACTTC CASSSGLAGPQETQYF TRBJ2-5 TRBD2 NA TRBV11-1
TGTGCCAGCAGTGAAGCGTGGCTAGCGGGAGCCTACGAGCAGTACTTC CASSEAWLAGAYEQYF TRBJ2-7 TRBD2 NA TRBV6-1
TGTGCCATAAAGGACAGGGGCACGAACACCGGGGAGCTGTTTTTT CAIKDRGTNTGELFF TRBJ2-2 TRBD1 NA TRBV10-3
TGCAGCGTTGATATCAGGGGTGGCTACACCTTC CSVDIRGGYTF TRBJ1-2 NA NA TRBV29-1
TGCGCCAGCAGCTCGACAGGGGGCACTGAAGCTTTCTTT CASSSTGGTEAFF TRBJ1-1 TRBD1 NA TRBV4-1
TGCAGCGTTGTACCCTCCGGGACAGGAACCGATACGCAGTATTTT CSVVPSGTGTDTQYF TRBJ2-3 TRBD1 NA TRBV29-1
TGTGCCAGCAGCCAAGACCAGGGGGGGTTCACAGATACGCAGTATTTT CASSQDQGGFTDTQYF TRBJ2-3 NA NA TRBV14
TGCGCCAGCAGCCAAGACTCCCTCCTAGCCAAAAACATTCAGTACTTC CASSQDSLLAKNIQYF TRBJ2-4 NA NA TRBV4-1
TGTGCCTGGAAAACACCCGGGACAGGGGTTTACGAGCAGTACTTC CAWKTPGTGVYEQYF TRBJ2-7 TRBD1 NA TRBV30
TGTGCCAGCAGCTTTGGGACAGGGGGCGCGGATGGCTACACCTTC CASSFGTGGADGYTF TRBJ1-2 TRBD1 NA TRBV11-2
TGTGCCAGTAGCAGGGACGGACAGGGTCGGCTGGGAAACACTGAAGCTTTCTTT CASSRDGQGRLGNTEAFF TRBJ1-1 TRBD1 NA TRBV19
TGCGCCAGCAGCCAACCAAACTCGAACACTAAAGCTTTCTTT CASSQPNSNTKAFF TRBJ1-1 NA NA TRBV4-1
TGTGCCAGCAGCTTCGCCCCGGGGAAAAGCTCCTACGAGCAGTACTTC CASSFAPGKSSYEQYF TRBJ2-7 NA NA TRBV7-9
TGTGCCAGCAGTTCCCCGGGTAGTCATTACAATGAGCAGTTCTTC CASSSPGSHYNEQFF TRBJ2-1 NA NA TRBV27
TGTGCCAGCAGTTACGCCGGTCTGAATGAGCAGTTCTTC CASSYAGLNEQFF TRBJ2-1 NA NA TRBV6-5
TGTGCCACCGCCCCCCGCAGCTTCCTTCCTGGGGTTGGCTACACCTTC CATAPRSFLPGVGYTF TRBJ1-2 NA NA TRBV6-6
TGTGCCAGCGGACAGGGGGGAAGTACTGAAGCTTTCTTT CASGQGGSTEAFF TRBJ1-1 TRBD1 NA TRBV19
TGTGCCAGCAGCGTAGGGTCACAGGGCCACGAGCAGTACTTC CASSVGSQGHEQYF TRBJ2-7 NA few TRBV9